This record looks at one TCR beta chain sequence and its context. Antigen specificity is unknown. This CDR3 is built from 18 residues. This record comes from a study of cytomegalovirus exposure and HLA in healthy donors. Points from the study as a whole: For TCR beta chains, V- and J-gene trimming was later linked to a missense DCLRE1C variant.

The primer mix had 60 Vbeta and 13 Jbeta primers. The method was immunoSEQ multiplex PCR; TCRdb's version includes in-frame clones alone and lacks a portion of them. The profile shows around 150,000 clones, about 76% of them singletons. Input material: PBMCs. This chain links TRBV21-1 with TRBJ1-4. TRBV21-1 is designated a pseudogene. The clonotype was recovered from a man in his late teens or twenties in good health and CMV-seronegative. In DNA form, the CDR3 reads TGTGCCAGCAGCAAAGCGCCGGGAGGGGGGAACACTAATGAAAAACTGTTTTTT. It is translated as CASSKAPGGGNTNEKLFF.